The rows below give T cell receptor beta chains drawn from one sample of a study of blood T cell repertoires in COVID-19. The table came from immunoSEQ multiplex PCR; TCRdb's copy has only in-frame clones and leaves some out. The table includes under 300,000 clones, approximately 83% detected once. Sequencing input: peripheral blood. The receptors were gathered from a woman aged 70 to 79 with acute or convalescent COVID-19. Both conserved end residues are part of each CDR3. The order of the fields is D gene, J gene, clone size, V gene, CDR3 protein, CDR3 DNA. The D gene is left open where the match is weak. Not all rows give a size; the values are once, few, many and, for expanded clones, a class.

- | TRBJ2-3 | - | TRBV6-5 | CASRDTGKKDTQYF | TGTGCCAGCAGAGACACAGGAAAAAAAGATACGCAGTATTTT
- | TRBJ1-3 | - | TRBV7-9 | CASSPLQFQGEYTIYF | TGTGCCAGCAGCCCCCTGCAATTTCAAGGAGAATACACCATATATTTT
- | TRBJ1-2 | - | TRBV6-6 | CASSYEGYTF | TGTGCCAGCAGTTACGAGGGCTACACCTTC
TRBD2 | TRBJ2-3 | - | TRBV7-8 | CASRPTSGGYTDTQYF | TGTGCCAGCAGGCCTACTAGCGGGGGGTACACAGATACGCAGTATTTT
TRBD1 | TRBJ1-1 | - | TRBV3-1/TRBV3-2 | CASSPRDRAGEAFF | TGTGCCAGCAGCCCTCGAGACAGGGCTGGTGAGGCTTTCTTT
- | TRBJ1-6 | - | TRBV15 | CATSSARSGRGSPLHF | TGTGCCACCAGCAGTGCCCGGAGCGGTAGAGGTTCACCCCTCCACTTT
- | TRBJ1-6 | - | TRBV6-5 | CASSYSTASDSPLHF | TGTGCCAGCAGTTACTCGACAGCCTCTGATTCACCCCTCCACTTT
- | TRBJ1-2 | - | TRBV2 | CASNRNYGYTF | TGTGCCAGCAACAGGAACTATGGCTACACCTTC
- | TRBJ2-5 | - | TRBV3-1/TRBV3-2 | CASSQVRGAETQYF | TGTGCCAGCAGCCAAGTCAGGGGGGCGGAGACCCAGTACTTC
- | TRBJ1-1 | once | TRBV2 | CASGGLAEAFF | TGTGCCAGCGGCGGTTTGGCTGAAGCTTTCTTT
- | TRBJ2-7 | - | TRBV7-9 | CASSPIVAGVEQYF | TGTGCCAGCAGCCCGATAGTGGCAGGGGTCGAGCAGTACTTC
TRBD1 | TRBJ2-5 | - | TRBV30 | CAWSRQGRETQYF | TGTGCCTGGAGTAGACAGGGACGAGAGACCCAGTACTTC
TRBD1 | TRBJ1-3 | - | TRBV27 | CASGRDSGNTIYF | TGTGCCAGCGGCCGGGACAGTGGAAACACCATATATTTT
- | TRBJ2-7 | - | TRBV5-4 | CASTDNRYPYEQYF | TGTGCCAGCACCGATAACAGGTACCCCTACGAGCAGTACTTC
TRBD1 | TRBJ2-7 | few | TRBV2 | CASTPGQGRYEQYF | TGTGCCAGCACTCCGGGACAGGGACGTTACGAGCAGTACTTC
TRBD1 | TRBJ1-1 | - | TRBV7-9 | CASSYTGTGNTEAFF | TGTGCCAGCAGCTATACCGGGACAGGGAACACTGAAGCTTTCTTT
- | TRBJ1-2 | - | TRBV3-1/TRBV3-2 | CASSQGGAANYGYTF | TGTGCCAGCAGCCAGGGAGGGGCGGCTAACTATGGCTACACCTTC
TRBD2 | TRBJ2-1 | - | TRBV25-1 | CASSGLRGERGHREQFF | TGTGCCAGCAGTGGCCTTAGGGGCGAGCGGGGGCATCGTGAGCAGTTCTTC
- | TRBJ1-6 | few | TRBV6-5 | CASREPGNSPLHF | TGTGCCAGCAGGGAGCCGGGTAATTCACCCCTCCACTTT
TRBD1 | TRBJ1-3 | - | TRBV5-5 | CASSFYGTGGSSGNTIYF | TGTGCCAGCAGCTTTTACGGGACAGGGGGTTCCTCTGGAAACACCATATATTTT
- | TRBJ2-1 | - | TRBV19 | CASSGDLINQFF | TGTGCCAGTAGTGGGGACTTAATTAATCAGTTCTTC
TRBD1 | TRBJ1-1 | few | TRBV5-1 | CASSPGDREGTEAFF | TGCGCCAGCAGCCCGGGGGACAGGGAAGGGACTGAAGCTTTCTTT
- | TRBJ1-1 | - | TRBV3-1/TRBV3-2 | CASSRNRNTEAFF | TGTGCCAGCAGCCGTAACAGGAACACTGAAGCTTTCTTT
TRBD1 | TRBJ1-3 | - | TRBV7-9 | CASSPGQGQTGNTIYF | TGTGCCAGCAGCCCTGGACAGGGCCAGACTGGAAACACCATATATTTT
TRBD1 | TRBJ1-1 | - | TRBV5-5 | CASKRQGAGGTEAFF | TGTGCCAGCAAACGGCAGGGGGCTGGAGGCACTGAAGCTTTCTTT
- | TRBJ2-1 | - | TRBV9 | CASSVGSSYNEQFF | TGTGCCAGCAGCGTGGGGAGCTCCTACAATGAGCAGTTCTTC
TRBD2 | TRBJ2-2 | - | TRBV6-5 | CASWSGGAGELFF | TGTGCCAGCTGGTCCGGGGGGGCCGGGGAGCTGTTTTTT
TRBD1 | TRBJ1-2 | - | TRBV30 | CAWSVQRGPYTF | TGTGCCTGGAGTGTACAAAGGGGGCCATACACCTTC
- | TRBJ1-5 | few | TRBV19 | CASSIYRKNQPQHF | TGTGCCAGTAGTATTTACAGGAAAAATCAGCCCCAGCATTTT
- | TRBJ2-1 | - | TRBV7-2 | CASSFVWGRGNEQFF | TGTGCCAGCAGCTTTGTCTGGGGGCGTGGCAATGAGCAGTTCTTC
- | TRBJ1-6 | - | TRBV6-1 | CASSEGPSLTLHF | TGTGCCAGCAGTGAAGGGCCCTCCCTTACCCTCCACTTT
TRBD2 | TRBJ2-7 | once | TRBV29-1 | CSVESGSSYEQYF | TGCAGCGTTGAGAGCGGGAGCTCCTACGAGCAGTACTTC
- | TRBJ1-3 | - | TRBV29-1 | CSVAEGVSGNTIYF | TGCAGCGTTGCTGAGGGGGTCTCTGGAAACACCATATATTTT
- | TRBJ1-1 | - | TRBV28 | CASRSGVTAFF | TGTGCCAGCAGGTCGGGGGTCACCGCTTTCTTT
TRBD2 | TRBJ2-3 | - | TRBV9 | CASSVRGGGWADTQYF | TGTGCCAGCAGCGTTCGTGGCGGGGGTTGGGCAGATACGCAGTATTTT
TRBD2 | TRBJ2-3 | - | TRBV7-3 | CASSPGGGWDTQYF | TGTGCCAGCAGCCCTGGGGGGGGTTGGGATACGCAGTATTTT
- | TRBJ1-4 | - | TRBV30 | CAWSVLTQNEKLFF | TGTGCCTGGAGTGTGCTTACGCAGAATGAAAAACTGTTTTTT
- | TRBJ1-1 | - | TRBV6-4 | CASSPDINTEAFF | TGTGCCAGCAGTCCAGATATCAACACTGAAGCTTTCTTT
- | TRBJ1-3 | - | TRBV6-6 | CASNPGRVSGNTIYF | TGTGCCAGCAACCCCGGGAGAGTATCTGGAAACACCATATATTTT
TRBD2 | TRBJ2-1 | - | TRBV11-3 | CASSLPGGSYNEQFF | TGTGCCAGCAGTTTACCGGGGGGGAGTTACAATGAGCAGTTCTTC
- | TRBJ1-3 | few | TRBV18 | CASSRTSAGGGNTIYF | TGTGCCAGCTCACGGACTTCCGCGGGGGGTGGAAACACCATATATTTT
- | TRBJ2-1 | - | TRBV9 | CASSVSGDSSYNEQFF | TGTGCCAGCAGCGTATCCGGGGACTCCTCCTACAATGAGCAGTTCTTC
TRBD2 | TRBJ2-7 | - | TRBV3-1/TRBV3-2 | CASSQDGARGVEQYF | TGTGCCAGCAGCCAAGATGGTGCGCGGGGGGTCGAGCAGTACTTC
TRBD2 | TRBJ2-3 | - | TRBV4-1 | CASSQGSGGPIRQYF | TGCGCCAGCAGCCAGGGTAGCGGGGGACCCATCAGGCAGTATTTT
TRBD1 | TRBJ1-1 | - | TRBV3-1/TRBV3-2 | CASSPRPGDRGYGRTEAFF | TGTGCCAGCAGCCCCCGCCCTGGAGACAGGGGCTATGGTAGGACTGAAGCTTTCTTT
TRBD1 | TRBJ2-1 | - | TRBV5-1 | CASSKQGASYNEQFF | TGCGCCAGCAGCAAACAGGGGGCGTCCTACAATGAGCAGTTCTTC
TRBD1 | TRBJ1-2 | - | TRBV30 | CAWRMTGYGYTF | TGTGCCTGGAGGATGACAGGGTATGGCTACACCTTC
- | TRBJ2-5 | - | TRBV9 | CASSVGVLQETQYF | TGTGCCAGCAGCGTCGGGGTTCTCCAAGAGACCCAGTACTTC
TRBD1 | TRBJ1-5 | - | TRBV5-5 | CASSRTGHQPQHF | TGTGCCAGCAGCCGGACAGGCCATCAGCCCCAGCATTTT
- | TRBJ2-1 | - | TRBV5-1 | CASSLAGGQINEQFF | TGCGCCAGCAGCTTGGCCGGCGGGCAGATCAATGAGCAGTTCTTC
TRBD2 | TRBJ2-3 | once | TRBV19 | CASSISGTRRDTQYF | TGTGCCAGTAGTATTTCCGGGACTAGGCGAGATACGCAGTATTTT
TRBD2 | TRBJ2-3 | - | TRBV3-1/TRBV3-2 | CASSPRGGGGLGTDTQYF | TGTGCCAGCAGCCCCCGGGGGGGCGGGGGCCTAGGCACAGATACGCAGTATTTT